These 26 T cell receptor beta chains were sequenced from one sample in a study of identical twins. TCRdb itself ran the 5' RACE reads through MiXCR, one entry per CDR3 protein. The sample records 420,000 or so distinct CDR3 sequences, under 20% being singletons. Sequenced: naive T cells sorted from blood. The receptor source for this set is a man aged 50-60 years in good health.

CDR3 amino acids: CASSVGQLLYGYTF. The CDR3 DNA is TGTGCCAGCAGCGTGGGACAGCTCCTCTATGGCTACACCTTC. This chain links TRBV5-6 with TRBJ1-2; 7 nucleotides match TRBD1. Germline CDR1 SGHDT, CDR2 YYEEEE. The CDR3 has 14 residues. Trimming took 4 bases from V and 4 from J; bases not matched to a gene: 7.

The chain links TRBV10-3 to TRBJ1-5; 8 nucleotides line up with TRBD1. J was trimmed by 6 bases and V by 2 bases; bases with no gene match: 9. The length of the CDR3 is 16 residues. Germline CDR1 reads ENHRY; CDR2 reads SYGVKD. The CDR3 loop reads CAISETGGGSGQPQHF. The CDR3, as DNA: TGTGCCATCAGTGAGACAGGGGGTGGATCGGGTCAGCCCCAGCATTTT.

This clonotype was picked up a small number of times. The chain carries TRBV20-1 and TRBJ2-1, with D possibly being TRBD2 (6 bases). Germline V gene lookup returns CDR1 DFQATT and CDR2 SNEGSKA (reference sequence). This CDR3 comprises 13 residues. V lost 2 bases and J 15 bases, leaving 20 bases between the germline ends. CDR3 coding DNA: TGCAGTGCTAGACCCCCGGTCCGGGACTTAGCGTTCTTC. It specifies CSARPPVRDLAFF.

In this sample, this clonotype turned up a few times. The chain has TRBV20-1 and TRBJ2-4; the D gene is possibly TRBD2 (6 bases). CDR1 is DFQATT and CDR2 is SNEGSKA in the germline V gene (reference sequence). The V end was cut by 4 bases, the J end by 6 bases, with 7 bases between. This CDR3 is built from 11 residues. Here the CDR3 reads CSAMGGNIQYF. CDR3 DNA sequence: TGCAGTGCTATGGGGGGAAACATTCAGTACTTC.

In its sample, this clonotype was seen many times. The V and J genes are TRBV6-6 and TRBJ1-2; tentative D call: TRBD1 (5 bases). Germline V gene sequence: CDR1 MNHNY, CDR2 SVGAGI (reference sequence). Trimming stripped 6 bases from V and 8 bases from J, with 13 bases between. This CDR3 contains 12 residues. The CDR3 DNA follows: TGTGCCAGCAGCGGAGGGGCGCTCGGCTACACCTTC. It codes for CASSGGALGYTF.

This clonotype was seen at least ten times. V is TRBV5-1 and J is TRBJ2-7; 8 bases align to TRBD2. The germline V gene has CDR1 SGHRS and CDR2 YFSETQ. The CDR3 has 15 amino acids. Trimming took 3 bases from V and 2 from J; bases not matched to a gene: 7. CDR3 nucleotides: TGCGCCAGCAGCTCGACTAGCGCTGGAACCTACGAGCAGTACTTC. It encodes CASSSTSAGTYEQYF.

This clonotype was counted between two and nine times. This chain connects TRBV29-1 to TRBJ1-5; D might be TRBD1 (6 bases). The CDR3 spans 12 residues. In germline, CDR1 is SQVTM, CDR2 ANQGSEA. As DNA, the CDR3 is TGCAGGGGCGACAGGAGCAATCAGCCCCAGCATTTT. It is translated as CRGDRSNQPQHF.

This clonotype occurred many times. This chain connects TRBV10-3 to TRBJ2-7; possibly TRBD2 for D (5 bases). The V and J ends lost 8 bases and 3 bases respectively, with 11 bases between them. The CDR3 is 12 residues long. Germline loops: CDR1 ENHRY, CDR2 SYGVKD. CDR3 sequence (DNA): TGTGCCATCGGGGAGTCATACTACGAGCAGTACTTC. It codes for CAIGESYYEQYF.

This clonotype was recorded at least ten times. This chain uses TRBV5-1 with TRBJ1-1, with TRBD1 as a possible D gene (6 bases). Trimming took 0 bases from V and 5 from J, leaving 11 bases between them. The germline gives CDR1 SGHRS, CDR2 YFSETQ. The CDR3 has 14 amino acids. In nucleotides, the CDR3 is TGCGCCAGCAGCTTGGTGGAGGGGGTGACTGAAGCTTTCTTT. Translation gives CASSLVEGVTEAFF.

The chain couples TRBV11-2 to TRBJ2-3; D uncertain. The V and J ends lost 0 bases and 4 bases respectively, with 8 bases between them. This CDR3 has 14 amino acids. Germline V gene sequence: CDR1 SGHAT, CDR2 FQNNGV. The CDR3: CASSLDPASDTQYF. CDR3 sequence (DNA): TGTGCCAGCAGCTTAGATCCCGCGTCAGATACGCAGTATTTT.

This chain joins TRBV20-1 and TRBJ2-3; no definite D call. This CDR3 contains 14 residues. Per the germline V gene, CDR1 is DFQATT and CDR2 is SNEGSKA (reference sequence). V was cut by 3 bases and J by 0 bases, with 10 bases left in between. The CDR3 nucleotides read TGCAGTGCTAGTGGGCAGGCAAGCACAGATACGCAGTATTTT. It is translated as CSASGQASTDTQYF.

This clonotype was detected only a few times. This sequence joins TRBV12-3 or TRBV12-4 and TRBJ2-7, with a tentative D call TRBD2 (5 bases). The CDR3 has 13 residues. V dropped 6 bases and J dropped 1 base, with 10 bases sitting between them. The CDR3 here is CASRLTSSYEQYF. CDR3 bases: TGTGCCAGCAGACTCACTAGTTCCTACGAGCAGTACTTC.

The chain employs TRBV20-1 and TRBJ2-5, with TRBD2 identical over 7 bases. The junction had 11 bases not matched to a gene; V was cut back by 4 bases and J by 0 bases. The CDR3 is 16 residues long. Germline V CDR1 and CDR2: DFQATT, SNEGSKA (reference sequence). CDR3: CSATRWGTNNQETQYF. The CDR3 nucleotides read TGCAGTGCTACCCGTTGGGGGACTAACAACCAAGAGACCCAGTACTTC.

The chain uses TRBV6-1 and TRBJ2-7, with 7 bases that match TRBD1. CDR1 MNHNS and CDR2 SASEGT come from the germline V gene. The CDR3 contains 15 residues. The V gene end was trimmed by 2 bases and the J gene end by 3 bases; junction bases not matched to a gene: 7. The CDR3 sequence: CASSEYRGSGYEQYF. In nucleotides, the CDR3 is TGTGCCAGCAGTGAATACAGGGGAAGTGGCTACGAGCAGTACTTC.

This clonotype was counted a few times. The rearrangement links TRBV6-1 to TRBJ1-2, with D tentatively TRBD1 (6 bases). CDR1 and CDR2 (germline): MNHNS, SASEGT. V lost 4 bases to trimming and J lost 7 bases, with 22 bases between them. There are 16 residues in the CDR3. The CDR3 reads CASSGDYTGLAGGYTF. The DNA for the CDR3 is TGTGCCAGCAGTGGCGACTATACAGGGCTCGCAGGTGGCTACACCTTC.

This clonotype was seen ten or more times. The V call is TRBV28, the J call TRBJ2-5; a weak D match, TRBD1 (6 bases). V lost 8 bases to trimming and J lost 0 bases, with 19 bases between them. Germline-derived CDR1 and CDR2 are MDHEN and SYDVKM. This CDR3 is 16 amino acids long. The CDR3 nucleotides are TGTGCCAGCCAAACGTACTCACAGGGATACCAAGAGACCCAGTACTTC. As protein: CASQTYSQGYQETQYF.

The CDR3 DNA reads TGCGCCAGCAGCCAAGGAGTTGTGGCCAAAAACATTCAGTACTTC. It encodes CASSQGVVAKNIQYF. The chain couples TRBV4-3 to TRBJ2-4; D remains unclear. V was shortened by 1 base and J by 1 base, with 8 bases between the two germline ends. The germline gives CDR1 LGHNA, CDR2 YSLEER. The CDR3 consists of 15 residues.

This clonotype appeared a few times. This chain joins TRBV10-3 and TRBJ1-5, with D tentatively TRBD1 (5 bases). Trimming removed 10 bases from V and 2 bases from J, with 15 bases in between. CDR1 is ENHRY and CDR2 is SYGVKD in the germline V gene. The CDR3 sequence is 14 residues long. The CDR3 region is CATSEGRGNQPQHF. The CDR3 nucleotides are TGTGCCACGAGTGAGGGGAGGGGCAATCAGCCCCAGCATTTT.

This clonotype was seen ten or more times. V usage is TRBV2 and J usage is TRBJ2-2; D possibly corresponds to TRBD1 (5 bases). Germline CDR1 reads SNHLY; CDR2 reads FYNNEI. V lost 6 bases and J 0 bases, leaving 8 bases between the germline ends. The CDR3 is 14 residues long. The CDR3 sequence: CASRRTTNTGELFF. CDR3 DNA sequence: TGTGCCAGCAGAAGGACAACGAACACCGGGGAGCTGTTTTTT.

This clonotype was picked up a small number of times. The rearrangement links TRBV25-1 to TRBJ1-2; 8 nucleotides match TRBD1. This CDR3 has 12 amino acids. V shed 2 bases, J shed 13 bases, and the junction held 6 bases outside the gene matches. Germline V lookup: CDR1 MGHDK, CDR2 SYGVNS. This chain's CDR3 is CASSEQGQGCTF. CDR3 in DNA: TGTGCCAGCAGTGAACAAGGACAGGGATGCACCTTC.

J is TRBJ2-3 and V is TRBV10-3, with 10 bases fitting TRBD1. CDR3 size: 16 residues. Germline V gene lookup returns CDR1 ENHRY and CDR2 SYGVKD. J gave up 0 bases and V 10 bases, and 10 bases lay outside the gene matches. CDR3 in amino acids: CASEGTGDPSTDTQYF. DNA for the CDR3: TGTGCCAGCGAGGGGACAGGGGACCCTAGCACAGATACGCAGTATTTT.

In this sample, this clonotype turned up many times. The rearrangement joins TRBV11-2 to TRBJ2-1, with a tentative D call TRBD1 (6 bases). With 3 bases removed from V and 8 bases from J, the gap between germline ends came to 17 bases. In germline, CDR1 is SGHAT, CDR2 FQNNGV. The CDR3 has 15 residues. In DNA, the CDR3 is TGTGCCAGCAGCTTTCAGGGTACAGGGTTGGATGAGCAGTTCTTC. Its translation: CASSFQGTGLDEQFF.

The V gene is TRBV12-5, the J gene TRBJ1-1, with D possibly being TRBD1 (5 bases). CDR3 length: 16 residues. Germline V CDR1 and CDR2: LGHNT, FRNRAP. Between the trimmed V and J ends, which lost 2 bases and 3 bases, there was a span of 16 bases. CDR3 DNA sequence: TGTGCTAGTGGTTTGTTTGGTGTCAGGGACGACACTGAAGCTTTCTTT. It codes for CASGLFGVRDDTEAFF.

This clonotype was counted a few times. This chain connects TRBV28 to TRBJ2-7; 9 nucleotides agree with TRBD1. This CDR3 comprises 14 residues. V was pared by 8 bases and J by 6 bases, with 11 bases of the junction left unmatched. CDR1 MDHEN and CDR2 SYDVKM come from the germline V gene. The CDR3 region has the DNA TGTGCCAGCGCCCCTCAGGGACAGGGACCCGAGCAGTACTTC. As protein: CASAPQGQGPEQYF.

The J gene is TRBJ2-5, the V gene TRBV20-1; D gene ambiguous. The CDR3 covers 14 residues. V lost 0 bases to trimming and J lost 3 bases, with 11 bases between them. CDR1 and CDR2 from the germline V gene are DFQATT and SNEGSKA (reference sequence). CDR3 protein: CSARDIGQEETQYF. CDR3 nucleotides: TGCAGTGCTAGAGATATTGGGCAGGAAGAGACCCAGTACTTC.

J is TRBJ2-1 and V is TRBV29-1; 13 bases align to TRBD2. The CDR3 spans 12 residues. Germline CDR1 and CDR2: SQVTM and ANQGSEA. V trimming: 7 bases; J trimming: 7 bases; junction bases outside the gene matches: 1. The DNA for the CDR3 is TGCAGCGGGGGACTAGCGGGAAATGAGCAGTTCTTC. Translated: CSGGLAGNEQFF.